This TCR beta chain was identified in a study of shared T cell receptors in the human thymus. Clones were sequenced by immunoSEQ multiplex PCR, and TCRdb holds only the in-frame ones, with some missing. The sample lists approximately 580,000 clones, around 82% occurring once. Trimming took 8 bases from V and 0 from J, leaving 8 bases between them. The CDR3 is 13 amino acids. Germline V gives CDR1 LNHNV, CDR2 YYDKDF (reference sequence). The sample was also reused in another study, on human thymus T cells. From that paper: Resections removed during corrective heart surgery provided the thymus tissue used. Both thymic and peripheral blood repertoires showed apparently biased V and J usage. Overlap was high between thymic repertoires from unrelated individuals, as reported in related research.

The origin of this receptor is a boy in the first two years of life with a congenital heart defect. Sequencing input: thymocytes. The chain carries TRBV15 and TRBJ1-3; D is undetermined. In DNA form, the CDR3 reads TGTGCCACCGGAGGAATCTCTGGAAACACCATATATTTT. It is translated as CATGGISGNTIYF. The full variable domain, completed using reference TRBV15 and TRBJ1-3, is DAMVIQNPRYQVTQFGKPVTLSCSQTLNHNVMYWYQQKSSQAPKLLFHYYDKDFNNEADTPDNFQSRRPNTSFCFLDIRSPGLGDTAMYLCATGGISGNTIYFGEGSWLTVV.